This T cell receptor (beta chain) was recorded in a study of human T cells and chemical hapten exposure. TCRdb used MiXCR to reprocess the RACE reads, holding one entry per CDR3 protein. The table records roughly 100,000 distinct CDR3 sequences, less than 15% of them present only once. The time point denotes: pre-sensitization, week 0. Regarding treatment: therapeutic diphenylcyclopropenone sensitization with weekly scalp DPC. Blood, whole and unfractionated, served as the source for total RNA extraction. Trimming stripped 0 bases from V and 4 bases from J, with 4 bases between. This CDR3 region has 13 residues. In germline, CDR1 is LGHDT, CDR2 YNNKEL (reference sequence).

The sample consisted of whole blood, taken in connection with sensitization to the hapten diphenylcyclopropenone (DPC). This clonotype originated in a woman aged 50 to 60 with alopecia areata. Some clones in this sample may be carry-over from other donors' samples. The gene calls are TRBV3-1 and TRBJ1-5; no clear D. CDR3 DNA: TGTGCCAGCAGCCAAGATCGGAATCAGCCCCAGCATTTT. Translation: CASSQDRNQPQHF.